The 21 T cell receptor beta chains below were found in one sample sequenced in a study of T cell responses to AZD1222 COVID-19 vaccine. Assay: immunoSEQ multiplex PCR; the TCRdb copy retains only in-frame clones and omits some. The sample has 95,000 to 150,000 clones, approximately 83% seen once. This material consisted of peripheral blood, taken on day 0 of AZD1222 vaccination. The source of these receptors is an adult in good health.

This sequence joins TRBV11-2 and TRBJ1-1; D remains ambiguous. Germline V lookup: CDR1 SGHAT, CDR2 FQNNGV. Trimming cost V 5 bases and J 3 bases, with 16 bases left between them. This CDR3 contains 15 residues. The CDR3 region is CASSAAGRPHTEAFF. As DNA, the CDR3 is TGTGCCAGCAGCGCAGCCGGCCGGCCACACACTGAAGCTTTCTTT.

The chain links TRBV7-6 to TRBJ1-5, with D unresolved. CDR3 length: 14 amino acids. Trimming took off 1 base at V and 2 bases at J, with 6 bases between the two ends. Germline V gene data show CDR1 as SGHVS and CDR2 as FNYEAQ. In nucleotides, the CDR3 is TGTGCCAGCAGCTTAGGTTTGGGCAATCAGCCCCAGCATTTT. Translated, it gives CASSLGLGNQPQHF. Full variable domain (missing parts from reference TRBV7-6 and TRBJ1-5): GAGVSQSPRYKVTKRGQDVALRCDPISGHVSLYWYRQALGQGPEFLTYFNYEAQQDKSGLPNDRFSAERPEGSISTLTIQRTEQRDSAMYRCASSLGLGNQPQHFGDGTRLSIL.

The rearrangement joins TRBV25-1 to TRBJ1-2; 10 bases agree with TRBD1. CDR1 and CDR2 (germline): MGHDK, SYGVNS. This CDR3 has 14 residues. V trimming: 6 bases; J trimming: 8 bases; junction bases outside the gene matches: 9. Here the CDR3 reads CASRGTGEFYGYTF. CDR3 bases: TGTGCCAGCAGAGGGACAGGGGAATTCTACGGCTACACCTTC.

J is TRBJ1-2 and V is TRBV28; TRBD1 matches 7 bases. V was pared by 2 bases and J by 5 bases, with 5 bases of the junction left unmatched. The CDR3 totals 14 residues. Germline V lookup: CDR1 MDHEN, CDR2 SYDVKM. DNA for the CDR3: TGTGCCAGCAGTTTAACCGACAGGGTTTATGGCTACACCTTC. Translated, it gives CASSLTDRVYGYTF.

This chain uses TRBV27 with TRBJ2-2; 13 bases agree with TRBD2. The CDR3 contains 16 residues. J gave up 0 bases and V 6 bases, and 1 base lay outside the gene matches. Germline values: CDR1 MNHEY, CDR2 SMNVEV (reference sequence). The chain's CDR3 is CASRGLAGTNTGELFF. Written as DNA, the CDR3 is TGTGCCAGCAGGGGACTAGCGGGGACGAACACCGGGGAGCTGTTTTTT.

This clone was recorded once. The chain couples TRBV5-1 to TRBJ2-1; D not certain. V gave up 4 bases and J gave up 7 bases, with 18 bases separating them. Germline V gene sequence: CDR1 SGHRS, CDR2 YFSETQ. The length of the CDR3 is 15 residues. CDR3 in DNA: TGCGCCAGCAGCGTGGAGCTCTCTGGCGGAAATGAGCAGTTCTTC. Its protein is CASSVELSGGNEQFF.

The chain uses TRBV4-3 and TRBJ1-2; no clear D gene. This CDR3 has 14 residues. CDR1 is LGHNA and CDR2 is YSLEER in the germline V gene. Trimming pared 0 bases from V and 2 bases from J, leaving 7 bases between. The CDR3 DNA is TGCGCCAGCAGCCAAGATGAGGGAAACTATGGCTACACCTTC. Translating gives CASSQDEGNYGYTF.

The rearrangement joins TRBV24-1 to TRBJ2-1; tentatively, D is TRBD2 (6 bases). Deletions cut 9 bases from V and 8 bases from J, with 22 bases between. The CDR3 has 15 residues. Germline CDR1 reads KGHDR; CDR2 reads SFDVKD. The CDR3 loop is CATGRDSPRRDEQFF. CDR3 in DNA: TGTGCCACCGGACGGGACTCACCCCGGCGGGATGAGCAGTTCTTC.

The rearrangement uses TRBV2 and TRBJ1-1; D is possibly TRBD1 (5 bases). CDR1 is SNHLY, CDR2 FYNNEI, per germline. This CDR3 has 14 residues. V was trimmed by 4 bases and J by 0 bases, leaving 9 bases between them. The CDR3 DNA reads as TGTGCCAGCAGTGTAGAGACAGTGAACACTGAAGCTTTCTTT. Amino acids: CASSVETVNTEAFF.

CDR3 loop: CATGQGRISYEQYF. The CDR3 nucleotides read TGTGCCACTGGACAGGGGAGAATCTCCTACGAGCAGTACTTC. The V call is TRBV2, the J call TRBJ2-7, with TRBD1 matching 9 bases. CDR1 and CDR2 from the germline V gene are SNHLY and FYNNEI. Trimming took 10 bases from V and 0 from J; bases not matched to a gene: 7. This CDR3 contains 14 residues.

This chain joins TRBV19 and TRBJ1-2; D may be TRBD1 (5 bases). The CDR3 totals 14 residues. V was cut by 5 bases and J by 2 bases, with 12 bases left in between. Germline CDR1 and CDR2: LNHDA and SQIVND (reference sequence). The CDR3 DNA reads TGTGCCAGTAGTTCGGGGGGACTAAACTATGGCTACACCTTC. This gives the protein CASSSGGLNYGYTF.

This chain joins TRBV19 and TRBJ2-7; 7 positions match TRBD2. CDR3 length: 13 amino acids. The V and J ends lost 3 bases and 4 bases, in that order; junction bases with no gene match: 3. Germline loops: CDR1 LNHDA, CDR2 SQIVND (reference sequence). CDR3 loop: CASSMRLAYEQYF. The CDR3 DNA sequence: TGTGCCAGTAGTATGAGACTAGCTTACGAGCAGTACTTC.

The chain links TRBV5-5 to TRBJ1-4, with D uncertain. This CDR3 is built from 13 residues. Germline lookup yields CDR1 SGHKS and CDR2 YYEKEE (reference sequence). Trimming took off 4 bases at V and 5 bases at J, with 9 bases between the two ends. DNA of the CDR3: TGTGCCAGCAGCGAGACGGTGAATGAAAAACTGTTTTTT. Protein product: CASSETVNEKLFF.

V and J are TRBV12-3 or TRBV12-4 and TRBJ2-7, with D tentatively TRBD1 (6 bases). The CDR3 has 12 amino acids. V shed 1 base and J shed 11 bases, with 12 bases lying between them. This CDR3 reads CASSLETTGKYF. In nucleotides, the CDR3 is TGTGCCAGCAGTTTAGAGACCACAGGGAAGTACTTC.

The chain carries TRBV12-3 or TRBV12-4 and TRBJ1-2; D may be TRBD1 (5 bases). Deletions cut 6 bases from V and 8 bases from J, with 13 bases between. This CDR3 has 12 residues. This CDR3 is CASRPPEGGYTF. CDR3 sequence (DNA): TGTGCCAGCAGGCCACCTGAGGGGGGCTACACCTTC.

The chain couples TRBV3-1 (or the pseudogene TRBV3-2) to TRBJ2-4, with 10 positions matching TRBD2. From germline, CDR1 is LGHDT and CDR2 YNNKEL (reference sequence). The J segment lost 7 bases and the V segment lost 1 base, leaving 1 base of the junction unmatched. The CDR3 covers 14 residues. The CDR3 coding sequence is TGTGCCAGCAGCCAAGGGACTAGCGGCAACATTCAGTACTTC. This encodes CASSQGTSGNIQYF.

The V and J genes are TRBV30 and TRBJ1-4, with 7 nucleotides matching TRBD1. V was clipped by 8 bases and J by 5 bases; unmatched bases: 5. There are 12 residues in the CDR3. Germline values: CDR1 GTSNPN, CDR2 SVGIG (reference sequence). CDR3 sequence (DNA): TGTGCCAGGGACAGATCCAATGAAAAACTGTTTTTT. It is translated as CARDRSNEKLFF.

This CDR3 reads CSVVNWDRGREAFF. Here the CDR3 DNA reads TGCAGCGTGGTAAACTGGGACAGGGGGCGTGAAGCTTTCTTT. The rearrangement joins TRBV29-1 to TRBJ1-1, with 12 bases identical to TRBD1. V lost 6 bases, J lost 7 bases, and 9 bases stayed unmatched. CDR1 SQVTM and CDR2 ANQGSEA come from the germline V gene. The CDR3 covers 14 residues.

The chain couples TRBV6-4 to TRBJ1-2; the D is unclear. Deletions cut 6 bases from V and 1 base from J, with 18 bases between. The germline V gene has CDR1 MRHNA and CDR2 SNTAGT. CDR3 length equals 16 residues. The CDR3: CASRAVEGMHNYGYTF. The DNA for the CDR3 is TGTGCCAGCAGGGCGGTTGAAGGGATGCATAACTATGGCTACACCTTC.

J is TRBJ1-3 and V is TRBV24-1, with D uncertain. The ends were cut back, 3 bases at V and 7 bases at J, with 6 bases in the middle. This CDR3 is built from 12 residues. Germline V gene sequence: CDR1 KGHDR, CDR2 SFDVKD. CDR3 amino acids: CATSDPGNTIYF. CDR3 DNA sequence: TGTGCCACCAGTGATCCGGGGAACACCATATATTTT.

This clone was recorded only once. The chain's CDR3 is CASNKGSYEQYF. DNA for the CDR3: TGTGCCAGCAACAAAGGCTCCTACGAGCAGTACTTC. This chain joins TRBV2 and TRBJ2-7; D remains unclear. Germline-derived CDR1 and CDR2 are SNHLY and FYNNEI. This CDR3 spans 12 amino acids. With 7 bases removed from V and 0 bases from J, the gap between germline ends came to 7 bases.